The source of this T cell receptor (beta chain) is a study of blood T cell repertoires in COVID-19. Study information: Acute-phase and convalescent COVID-19 samples originated in the United States, Italy and Spain.

Seattle participants joined during active infection and were tracked over time. Trimming removed 2 bases from V and 0 bases from J; junction bases left unmatched: 9. From germline, CDR1 is KGHSH and CDR2 LQKENI. CDR3 size: 17 residues. Authors' analysis steps: Nucleated cell number was recorded as an estimate derived from reference gene primer amplification. Generated by immunoSEQ multiplex PCR, the TCRdb table keeps only in-frame clones and is missing some. For V, J and clone size, that table is used; D and trimming come from the DNA. The data hold fewer than 60,000 clones, with 90% to 95% observed a single time.

This receptor was obtained from a man aged 55 to 69 with COVID-19, enrolled during active disease. This sequence joins TRBV18 and TRBJ1-2, with 7 bases aligning to TRBD1. Sequencing was performed on peripheral blood. The CDR3 loop reads CASSPTGQIRTNYGYTF. The CDR3 nucleotides read TGTGCCAGCTCACCAACGGGACAGATAAGGACTAACTATGGCTACACCTTC. Drawing the rest from reference TRBV18 and TRBJ1-2, the complete variable domain is NAGVMQNPRHLVRRRGQEARLRCSPMKGHSHVYWYRQLPEEGLKFMVYLQKENIIDESGMPKERFSAEFPKEGPSILRIQQVVRGDSAAYFCASSPTGQIRTNYGYTFGSGTRLTVV.